The entry below describes one TCR beta chain. Its antigen is unidentified. These data belong to a study of cytomegalovirus exposure and HLA in healthy donors. Notes on the study in general: Productive status was seen about 87% or about 30% of the time for most TCR beta V segments in an earlier analysis.

Primers included in the PCR were 60 Vbeta and 13 Jbeta primers. Generated by immunoSEQ multiplex PCR, the TCRdb table keeps only in-frame clones and is missing some. Among under 200,000 clones listed, around three quarters were seen once. CDR3 length: 14 amino acids. Germline V CDR1 and CDR2: MGHRA, YSYEKL. Trimming left V 4 bases short and J 7 bases short, with 13 bases between. The chain carries TRBV4-1 and TRBJ1-4, with D uncertain. The TCR sequence derives from a woman in her twenties or thirties in good health and CMV-seropositive. Sequencing was done on a sample of PBMCs. CDR3: CASSPLRVGEKLFF. The CDR3 DNA reads TGCGCCAGCAGCCCCTTGAGAGTCGGTGAAAAACTGTTTTTT.